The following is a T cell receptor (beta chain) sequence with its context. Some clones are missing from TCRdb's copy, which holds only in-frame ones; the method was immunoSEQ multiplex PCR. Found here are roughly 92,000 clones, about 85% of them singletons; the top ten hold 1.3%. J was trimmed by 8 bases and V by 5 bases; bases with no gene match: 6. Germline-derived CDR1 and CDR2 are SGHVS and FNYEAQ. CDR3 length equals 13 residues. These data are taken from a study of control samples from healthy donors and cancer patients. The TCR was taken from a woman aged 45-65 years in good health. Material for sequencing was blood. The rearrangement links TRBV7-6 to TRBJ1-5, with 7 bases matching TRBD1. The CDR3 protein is CASSPGGAEPQHF. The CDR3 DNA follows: TGTGCCAGCAGCCCAGGGGGGGCCGAGCCCCAGCATTTT.